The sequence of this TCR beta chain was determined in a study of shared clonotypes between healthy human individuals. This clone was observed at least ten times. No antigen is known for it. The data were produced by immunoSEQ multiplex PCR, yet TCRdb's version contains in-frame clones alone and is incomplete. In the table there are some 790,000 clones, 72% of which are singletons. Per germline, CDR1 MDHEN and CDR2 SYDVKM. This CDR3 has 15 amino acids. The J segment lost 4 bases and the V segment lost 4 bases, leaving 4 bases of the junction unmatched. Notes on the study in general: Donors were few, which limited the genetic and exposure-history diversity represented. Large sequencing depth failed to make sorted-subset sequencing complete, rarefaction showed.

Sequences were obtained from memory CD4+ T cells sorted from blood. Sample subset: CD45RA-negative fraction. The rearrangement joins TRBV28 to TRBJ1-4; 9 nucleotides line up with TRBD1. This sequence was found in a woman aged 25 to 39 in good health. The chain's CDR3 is CASSYPGQGNEKLFF. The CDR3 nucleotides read TGTGCCAGCAGTTATCCGGGACAGGGTAATGAAAAACTGTTTTTT.